The 3 T cell receptor beta chains in this list originate from one sample, sequenced in a study of shared clonotypes between healthy human individuals. Some clones are missing from TCRdb's copy, which holds only in-frame ones; the method was immunoSEQ multiplex PCR. The sample includes 450,000 to 500,000 clones, around four fifths of them seen just once. The sequencing sample was made of PBMCs. Source of these receptors: a woman between 40 and 55 years old in good health. Some clones in this sample may be carry-over from other donors' samples.

The chain links TRBV7-8 to TRBJ2-7; 11 bases match TRBD2. The CDR3 is made up of 14 amino acids. J gave up 2 bases and V 5 bases, and 2 bases lay outside the gene matches. CDR1 is SGHVS and CDR2 is FQNEAQ in the germline V gene. The CDR3 protein is CASSPTSGTYEQYF. CDR3 sequence (DNA): TGTGCCAGCAGCCCGACTAGCGGGACCTACGAGCAGTACTTC.

This clone was counted between two and nine times. The rearrangement joins TRBV5-4 to TRBJ1-2, with D unclear. This CDR3 is built from 14 residues. V lost 5 bases to trimming and J lost 5 bases, with 16 bases between them. CDR1 is SGHNT, CDR2 YYREEE, per germline (reference sequence). Here the CDR3 DNA reads TGTGCCAGCAGTTTCACACGGACTGAATATGGCTACACCTTC. Its protein is CASSFTRTEYGYTF.

V usage is TRBV30 and J usage is TRBJ1-4; no clear D gene. The germline gives CDR1 GTSNPN, CDR2 SVGIG (reference sequence). V lost 2 bases and J 4 bases, leaving 11 bases between the germline ends. There are 14 residues in the CDR3. The CDR3 spells CAWSRQAINEKLFF. In DNA form, the CDR3 reads TGTGCCTGGAGTCGGCAGGCGATTAATGAAAAACTGTTTTTT.